This TCR beta chain was sequenced for a study of blood T cell repertoires in COVID-19. The protocol was immunoSEQ multiplex PCR, while the TCRdb copy is restricted to in-frame clones and leaves out a portion. The data hold roughly 330,000 clones, with more than 70% observed a single time. Donors in Cohort 3 who had recovered were those with two negative PCRs, healthcare professional clearance, or resolution of their symptoms. The TCR was taken from a woman aged 25 to 45 who had recovered from COVID-19. Sequenced: PBMCs or T cells enriched from blood (not recorded which).

The CDR3 loop reads CASSEMAALSGNTIYF. In DNA form, the CDR3 reads TGTGCCAGCAGTGAAATGGCAGCGCTCTCTGGAAACACCATATATTTT. The J gene is TRBJ1-3, the V gene TRBV2; D unclear. Germline V lookup: CDR1 SNHLY, CDR2 FYNNEI. This CDR3 region has 16 residues. Trimming removed 2 bases from V and 0 bases from J, with 11 bases in between. Based on the CDR3 plus reference TRBV2 and TRBJ1-3, the full variable domain is EPEVTQTPSHQVTQMGQEVILRCVPISNHLYFYWYRQILGQKVEFLVSFYNNEISEKSEIFDDQFSVERPDGSNFTLKIRSTKLEDSAMYFCASSEMAALSGNTIYFGEGSWLTVV.